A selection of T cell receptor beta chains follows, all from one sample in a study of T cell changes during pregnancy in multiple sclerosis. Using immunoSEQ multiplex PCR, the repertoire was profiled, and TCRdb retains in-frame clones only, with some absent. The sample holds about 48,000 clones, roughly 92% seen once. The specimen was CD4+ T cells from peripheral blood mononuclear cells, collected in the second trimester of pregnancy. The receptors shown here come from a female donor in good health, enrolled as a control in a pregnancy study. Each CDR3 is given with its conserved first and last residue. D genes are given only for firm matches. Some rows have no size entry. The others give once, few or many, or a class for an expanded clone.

CDR3 protein: CASSQVDLGFGGGNEQFF; CDR3 DNA: TGCGCCAGCAGCCAGGTAGATTTAGGGTTCGGAGGTGGAAATGAGCAGTTCTTC; V gene: TRBV4-1; J gene: TRBJ2-1; clone size: few; D gene: -
CDR3 protein: CASSPTGQGWSDTQYF; CDR3 DNA: TGTGCCAGCAGTCCAACCGGACAGGGGTGGTCAGATACGCAGTATTTT; V gene: TRBV28; J gene: TRBJ2-3; clone size: -; D gene: TRBD1
CDR3 protein: CASSQDPRATNEKLFF; CDR3 DNA: TGCGCCAGCAGCCAAGATCCCAGGGCAACCAATGAAAAACTGTTTTTT; V gene: TRBV4-3; J gene: TRBJ1-4; clone size: -; D gene: -
CDR3 protein: CASRTAGTTYNEQFF; CDR3 DNA: TGTGCCAGCAGAACTGCCGGGACAACCTACAATGAGCAGTTCTTC; V gene: TRBV7-9; J gene: TRBJ2-1; clone size: -; D gene: -
CDR3 protein: CASSRTGDPYNEQFF; CDR3 DNA: TGTGCCAGCAGCCGGACAGGGGACCCCTACAATGAGCAGTTCTTC; V gene: TRBV7-9; J gene: TRBJ2-1; clone size: -; D gene: TRBD1
CDR3 protein: CASSQGTSEVAFF; CDR3 DNA: TGCGCCAGCAGCCAAGGCACGTCAGAAGTGGCTTTCTTT; V gene: TRBV4-1; J gene: TRBJ1-1; clone size: -; D gene: -
CDR3 protein: CASSLGGGSMNTEAFF; CDR3 DNA: TGCGCCAGCAGCTTAGGAGGTGGGAGCATGAACACTGAAGCTTTCTTT; V gene: TRBV5-1; J gene: TRBJ1-1; clone size: -; D gene: -
CDR3 protein: CAGKGLISTDTQYF; CDR3 DNA: TGTGCCGGCAAGGGACTGATTAGCACAGATACGCAGTATTTT; V gene: TRBV2; J gene: TRBJ2-3; clone size: -; D gene: -
CDR3 protein: CASSLSASGTIGELFF; CDR3 DNA: TGTGCCAGCAGCTTAAGCGCTAGCGGGACTATCGGGGAGCTGTTTTTT; V gene: TRBV7-2; J gene: TRBJ2-2; clone size: -; D gene: TRBD2
CDR3 protein: CASSLGLAGRGSYEQYF; CDR3 DNA: TGTGCCAGCAGCTTAGGACTAGCGGGAAGGGGGTCCTACGAGCAGTACTTC; V gene: TRBV5-4; J gene: TRBJ2-7; clone size: -; D gene: TRBD2
CDR3 protein: CASSPTTGAGTEAFF; CDR3 DNA: TGTGCCAGCTCACCTACAACAGGGGCAGGGACTGAAGCTTTCTTT; V gene: TRBV18; J gene: TRBJ1-1; clone size: -; D gene: TRBD1
CDR3 protein: CASSSRGASGQETQYF; CDR3 DNA: TGTGCCAGCAGCTCACGCGGCGCTAGCGGGCAAGAGACCCAGTACTTC; V gene: TRBV7-2; J gene: TRBJ2-5; clone size: -; D gene: TRBD2
CDR3 protein: CAWSLDVRGTDTQYF; CDR3 DNA: TGTGCCTGGAGCCTGGACGTTCGGGGAACAGATACGCAGTATTTT; V gene: TRBV30; J gene: TRBJ2-3; clone size: -; D gene: -
CDR3 protein: CASSPSLGANYGYTF; CDR3 DNA: TGCGCCAGCAGCCCGAGCCTAGGGGCTAACTATGGCTACACCTTC; V gene: TRBV4-1; J gene: TRBJ1-2; clone size: -; D gene: -
CDR3 protein: CASRAGGKEQYF; CDR3 DNA: TGTGCCAGCAGGGCAGGGGGGAAAGAGCAGTACTTC; V gene: TRBV11-2; J gene: TRBJ2-7; clone size: -; D gene: -
CDR3 protein: CASSPGLAVTLLGETQYF; CDR3 DNA: TGTGCCAGCAGCCCCGGACTAGCGGTTACTCTTTTGGGGGAGACCCAGTACTTC; V gene: TRBV11-2; J gene: TRBJ2-5; clone size: -; D gene: TRBD2
CDR3 protein: CASTAGASYEQYF; CDR3 DNA: TGTGCCAGCACGGCAGGGGCCTCCTACGAGCAGTACTTC; V gene: TRBV7-2; J gene: TRBJ2-7; clone size: -; D gene: -
CDR3 protein: CATSLDSNTEAFF; CDR3 DNA: TGTGCCACCAGCCTCGACTCTAACACTGAAGCTTTCTTT; V gene: TRBV15; J gene: TRBJ1-1; clone size: -; D gene: -
CDR3 protein: CASSPPGQMNTEAFF; CDR3 DNA: TGTGCCAGCAGCCCCCCGGGACAGATGAACACTGAAGCTTTCTTT; V gene: TRBV9; J gene: TRBJ1-1; clone size: -; D gene: TRBD1
CDR3 protein: CASRNDRAGANVLTF; CDR3 DNA: TGTGCCAGCAGAAACGACAGGGCTGGGGCCAACGTCCTGACTTTC; V gene: TRBV4-2; J gene: TRBJ2-6; clone size: once; D gene: TRBD1
CDR3 protein: CASSFGSSGTDTQYF; CDR3 DNA: TGTGCCAGCAGCTTCGGGTCTAGCGGAACAGATACGCAGTATTTT; V gene: TRBV7-9; J gene: TRBJ2-3; clone size: -; D gene: TRBD2
CDR3 protein: CAWIVGGQAFF; CDR3 DNA: TGTGCCTGGATCGTCGGGGGGCAAGCTTTCTTT; V gene: TRBV30; J gene: TRBJ1-1; clone size: -; D gene: -
CDR3 protein: CAISDRTGEEAFF; CDR3 DNA: TGTGCCATCAGTGATCGGACAGGGGAAGAAGCTTTCTTT; V gene: TRBV10-3; J gene: TRBJ1-1; clone size: -; D gene: TRBD1